This T cell receptor beta chain was recorded in a study of blood T cells in healthy people across ages (dated by TCRdb to 2015 to 2017). Turning to the overall study: In model experiments, template switching captured about one uniquely barcoded TCR beta cDNA molecule for every two T cells. Age-related changes in TCR beta repertoire diversity were measured in the study by deep sequencing normalized with unique cDNA molecular identifiers. The donors were divided into four age groups: young (average around 15 years), middle-aged (roughly 42), aged (roughly 66) and long-lived (82). To avoid experimental bias, donors of different ages were randomly spread across the sequencing lanes. The study analyzed two additional independent replicas of 1 million unique cDNA reads from the same blood draw for two donors, one aged 18 to 30 and one aged 80 or older.

Systemically healthy Caucasian individuals from Russia, approximately 39 in total and aged about 6 to 90 years, were included as donors. Each donor gave roughly 9.5 milliliters of peripheral blood, collected into EDTA-treated Vacutainer tubes. PBMCs were isolated by Ficoll-Paque density-gradient centrifugation, with at least 6 million obtained per sample. Total RNA was extracted from PBMCs with Trizol reagent, with at least 5 micrograms obtained per sample. For every donor, flow cytometry on a PBMC aliquot measured the percentage of naive CD45RAhigh/CD27high T cells. Trimming costs V 3 bases and J 2 bases, and their ends lie 13 bases apart. The CDR3 measures 15 amino acids from cysteine to phenylalanine. The retained sequence is limited to the CDR3, 45 bases, with the frame set at the first base. Sequences SGHDN (CDR1) and FVKESK (CDR2) are obtained from the germline V gene. Study-level results and caveats: Donor CMV infection status was unknown, potentially confounding age-related changes in expanded clonotypes. Total diversity estimates from one million sequenced T cells were considered lower bounds and underestimates. The long-lived group showed more naive CD4+ T cells, fewer expanded clones and increased TCR diversity than the aged group, suggesting age selection. Observed TCR beta diversity per million T cells fell roughly linearly with age, and a significant reduction was already apparent by age about 43. A strong correlation was found between observed TCR beta diversity and the percentage of naive T cells measured by flow cytometry. Bulk unsorted PBMC profiling prevented conclusive comparison of naive and antigen-experienced compartments.

Libraries were constructed by 5' RACE. Sequencing used an Illumina HiSeq 2500. A second PCR of roughly 7 to 12 cycles was run with a J-beta primer mix and a sample-barcoded 5' primer. A template-switch 5' adaptor carrying 12 random nucleotides introduced a unique molecular identifier onto each TCR beta cDNA molecule. Each sample yielded at least 2.5 million CDR3-containing paired-end reads. First-strand cDNA was synthesized from all RNA with the Mint cDNA synthesis kit, primed by a TRBC-specific oligonucleotide. Following uracil-DNA glycosylase treatment, all cDNA underwent a first 18-cycle PCR with the universal primers M1SS and BC2_uni_R. In the original analysis: For normalization, 1 million high-quality reads, each with a distinct molecular identifier, were randomly selected from each sample. Reads with shared molecular identifiers were discarded instead of being binned into consensus sequences. CDR3 identification, clonotype clustering and error correction used MiTCR with a Q25 quality threshold and the strictest error-elimination algorithm. A nonparametric unseen species model with Euler transformation was used to estimate lower-bound total TCR beta diversity. In TCRdb, the public reads were trimmed at Q25 with fastp and aligned with MiXCR, with productive beta chains retained. Every entry covers one CDR3 protein and lists the most common genes and DNA from its rows. The V and J calls and clone size are TCRdb's, not the authors'. The sample has around 800,000 distinct CDR3 sequences on record, 62% of them singletons. In total, the top ten clones hold 28% of the sample.

With respect to this clonotype: No cognate antigen has been identified for it. No qualities accompany the bases; no much larger clone lies one base away.

This clonotype was obtained from a man aged 25 to 40 in good health. Material for sequencing was blood. Rearrangement joined TRBV14 to TRBJ2-5, with TRBD1 as a weak D call on 5 bases. The DNA reads as follows: TGTGCCAGCAGCCAGGTGCAGGGCATACAAGAGACCCAGTACTTC. This codes for CASSQVQGIQETQYF.